These 16 T cell receptor beta chains came from one sample sequenced in a study of Graves' ophthalmopathy and Graves' hyperthyroidism (dated by TCRdb to the late 2010s). TCRdb records Illumina HiSeq 2000 as the sequencer. For repertoire sequencing, TCR beta CDR3 regions were amplified from RNA transcripts. The first round was an RT-PCR using HTBI primers with the Qiagen OneStep RT-PCR kit, and this first round was followed by a second-round multiplex PCR, then size selection and purification. The raw public reads went through TCRdb reprocessing: fastp at Q25, MiXCR clone calling, in-frame beta chains kept. CDR3 protein duplicates are merged, each entry listing the most common genes and DNA. In this sample the table shows hundreds of thousands of distinct CDR3 sequences, 35% to 50% of which occur a single time. Approximately 43% of the sample is taken by the ten largest. The sample comprised peripheral blood. The receptors shown here come from an adult man with Graves' ophthalmopathy.

This clonotype was found many times. The chain uses TRBV25-1 and TRBJ1-2, with D perhaps TRBD1 (5 bases). The CDR3 is 13 residues long. Trimming left V 2 bases short and J 5 bases short, with 9 bases between. Per the germline V gene, CDR1 is MGHDK and CDR2 is SYGVNS. CDR3 sequence (DNA): TGTGCCAGCAGTGAAACCGGGGGTTATGGCTACACCTTC. Its protein product is CASSETGGYGYTF.

This clonotype was seen repeatedly, ten times or more. The junction departs from germline at one end; a sequencing error may be responsible. The rearrangement uses TRBV24-1 and TRBJ1-5; the D is unclear. The CDR3 consists of 13 residues. CDR1 and CDR2 from the germline V gene are KGHDR and SFDVKD. The CDR3 region is CASSYLGGQPQHF. CDR3 nucleotides: TGTGCCAGCAGTTACTTGGGAGGTCAGCCCCAGCATTTT.

Turning to this clonotype: Its ends do not fully match the called genes, so a read error is possible. V usage is TRBV24-1 and J usage is TRBJ1-5, with a possible D match to TRBD1 (6 bases). There are 15 residues in the CDR3. Germline V gene data show CDR1 as KGHDR and CDR2 as SFDVKD. CDR3 in DNA: TGTGCCAGCAGTCTGTCCGGGGCAGGGGATCAGCCCCAGCATTTT. Translation gives CASSLSGAGDQPQHF.

In this sample, this clonotype turned up a few times. A much larger clonotype is one base distant, so this may be a read error. This chain connects TRBV2 to TRBJ1-2; no clear D gene. In germline, CDR1 is SNHLY, CDR2 FYNNEI. CDR3 length equals 13 residues. The CDR3 here is CASIVSANYDYTF. The CDR3 DNA sequence: TGTGCCAGCATTGTCAGTGCTAACTATGACTACACCTTC.

The genes are TRBV19 and TRBJ2-7; 7 nucleotides line up with TRBD1. CDR3 size: 16 residues. V dropped 5 bases and J dropped 1; count of bases not matched to a gene: 11. Germline V gives CDR1 LNHDA, CDR2 SQIVND (reference sequence). The CDR3 DNA follows: TGTGCCAGTAGTTTTAACGACAGGGTGTCTTCCTACGAGCAGTACTTC. Translated: CASSFNDRVSSYEQYF.

J is TRBJ2-5 and V is TRBV11-1; TRBD1 agrees at 9 bases. The J call could be wrong; TRBJ2-1 is a better fit for the DNA end. CDR1 is SGHAT and CDR2 is FQDESV in the germline V gene (reference sequence). This CDR3 contains 16 residues. In DNA form, the CDR3 reads TGTGCCAGCAGCTTACGAGCGGGACAGGGCTACAATGAGCAGTTCTTC. This gives the protein CASSLRAGQGYNEQFF.

To note about this clonotype: The CDR3 carries no conserved terminal phenylalanine or tryptophan, so it likely arises from a read error. The rearrangement joins TRBV20-1 to TRBJ2-5; 11 bases match TRBD1. V lost 1 base to trimming and J lost 7 bases; unmatched junction nucleotides: 8. Germline V gene lookup returns CDR1 DFQATT and CDR2 SNEGSKA (reference sequence). This CDR3 is 15 amino acids long. Here the CDR3 reads CSARVDRGPRRTQYC. The CDR3 DNA follows: TGCAGTGCTAGAGTGGACAGGGGGCCCCGAAGGACCCAGTACTGC.

This chain connects TRBV24-1 to TRBJ2-5; TRBD1 matches at 11 bases. CDR3 length equals 16 residues. The V segment lost 4 bases and the J segment 5 bases; nucleotides outside the gene matches: 8. CDR1 KGHDR and CDR2 SFDVKD come from the germline V gene. CDR3 coding DNA: TGTGCCACCAGTGACCCAGGGACAGGGGGAATGGAGACCCAGTACTTC. Its translation is CATSDPGTGGMETQYF.

V gene TRBV5-4 combines with J gene TRBJ2-2, with 12 bases matching TRBD2. Germline V gives CDR1 SGHNT, CDR2 YYREEE (reference sequence). J lost 14 bases, V lost 2 bases, and 10 bases had no gene match. The CDR3 has 15 residues. The CDR3 DNA is TGTGCCAGCAGCTTTGGGACTAGCGGGCTCCCGCCCCTGTTTTTT. It encodes CASSFGTSGLPPLFF.

V is TRBV6-6 and J is TRBJ1-1, with no clear D. CDR3 size: 13 residues. CDR1 and CDR2 from the germline V gene are MNHNY and SVGAGI (reference sequence). V was cut by 2 bases and J by 8 bases, with 12 bases left in between. The CDR3 nucleotides are TGTGCCAGCAGTTACCCCGAATCGGGCGAAGCTTTCTTT. It is translated as CASSYPESGEAFF.

J is TRBJ2-2 and V is TRBV2, with D possibly called TRBD1 or TRBD2 (5 bases each). V was pared by 6 bases and J by 6 bases, with 11 bases between. CDR1 is SNHLY and CDR2 is FYNNEI in the germline V gene. The CDR3 consists of 13 residues. The CDR3 spells CASRWGSSGELFF. The CDR3 DNA reads as TGTGCCAGCAGATGGGGGAGCTCCGGGGAGCTGTTTTTT. The full variable domain, in which reference TRBV2 and TRBJ2-2 provide the parts outside the CDR3, is EPEVTQTPSHQVTQMGQEVILRCVPISNHLYFYWYRQILGQKVEFLVSFYNNEISEKSEIFDDQFSVERPDGSNFTLKIRSTKLEDSAMYFCASRWGSSGELFFGEGSRLTVL.

The J gene is TRBJ2-7, the V gene TRBV29-1; 7 positions match TRBD1. The germline V gene has CDR1 SQVTM and CDR2 ANQGSEA. The CDR3 spans 14 residues. V shed 3 bases, J shed 4 bases, and the junction held 9 bases outside the gene matches. CDR3: CSVEGQYPSYEQYF. The CDR3 nucleotides read TGCAGCGTTGAGGGACAGTACCCTTCGTACGAGCAGTACTTC.

This chain connects TRBV29-1 to TRBJ1-5; 8 bases map to TRBD1. CDR3 size: 12 residues. Germline assignment: CDR1 SQVTM and CDR2 ANQGSEA. After removal of 6 bases from V and 9 bases from J, the junction contained 7 bases not matched to a gene. In DNA, the CDR3 is TGCAGCGTGGGACAGGCTCCCTTGCCCCAGCATTTT. Translated: CSVGQAPLPQHF.

This clonotype came up a few times. The chain employs TRBV25-1 and TRBJ2-2; D tentatively reads TRBD1 or TRBD2 (5 bases each). The V end lost 6 bases, the J end lost 4 bases, and 15 bases lay between the germline ends. This CDR3 comprises 15 residues. Germline CDR1 and CDR2: MGHDK and SYGVNS. DNA for the CDR3: TGTGCCAGCAGCCGAGACGAGGGGTTCACCGGGGAGCTGTTTTTT. This translates into CASSRDEGFTGELFF.

This chain joins TRBV10-3 and TRBJ1-6; possibly TRBD1 for D (5 bases). There are 13 residues in the CDR3. The V end lost 5 bases, the J end lost 9 bases, and 11 bases lay between the germline ends. Per germline, CDR1 ENHRY and CDR2 SYGVKD. The CDR3 sequence is CAISLFRGSPLHF. As DNA, the CDR3 is TGTGCCATCAGTTTATTTAGGGGTTCACCCCTCCACTTT.

The gene calls are TRBV7-9 and TRBJ1-3; possibly TRBD1 for D (5 bases). CDR3 length equals 16 residues. V shed 3 bases and J shed 2 bases, with 14 bases lying between them. Germline CDR1 SEHNR, CDR2 FQNEAQ (reference sequence). The CDR3 DNA follows: TGTGCCAGCAGCTTCCCGGCCGGGACCGCTGGAAACACCATATATTTT. Protein sequence: CASSFPAGTAGNTIYF.